This T cell receptor (beta chain) was sequenced for a study of blood T cells in healthy people across ages. The use of a sample-barcoded 5' primer and a J-beta primer mix characterized a second PCR of about 7 to 12 cycles. TCRdb redid the calling of the 5' RACE reads with MiXCR, one entry per CDR3 protein. The sample shows under 1 million distinct CDR3 sequences, around two fifths of them seen only once. The V gene end was trimmed by 2 bases and the J gene end by 6 bases; junction bases not matched to a gene: 5. Germline lookup yields CDR1 SGHRS and CDR2 YFSETQ. CDR3 size: 16 residues. The clonotype was recovered from a man aged 55-75 years in good health. This chain joins TRBV5-1 and TRBJ2-1, with 13 bases fitting TRBD2. The sample consisted of blood. CDR3 bases: TGCGCCAGCAGCTTAAGGACTAGCGGGGGCGTCAATGAGCAGTTCTTC. This gives the protein CASSLRTSGGVNEQFF.